The present entry profiles one T cell receptor beta chain with its context. Its antigen is unidentified. These data originate in a study of Ad26.COV2.S vaccination and SARS-CoV-2 variants. Study context: Sample donor was a member of the COV1001 Ad26.COV2.S trial arm. The study's findings and limits: Vaccine recipients showed a spike-specific TCR breadth that was higher than in placebo recipients.

Produced via immunoSEQ multiplex PCR; TCRdb's table is partial and in-frame only. The repertoire holds 380,000 or so clones, with 88% as singletons. CDR3 length: 16 residues. The V gene end was trimmed by 4 bases and the J gene end by 5 bases; junction bases not matched to a gene: 10. The V gene's germline CDR1 is SGDLS and CDR2 YYNGEE. Treatment denoted: about 20 received Ad26.COV2.S at low or high dose, single or two shots; roughly five received placebo; per-sample allocation not given. Specimens were obtained on day 63 following the first vaccine or placebo injection. Cohort 1b enrolled adults aged 18-55 years in Boston.

The sequence was collected from a person aged 18-65 years who received the Ad26.COV2.S COVID-19 vaccine or a placebo. This chain uses TRBV9 with TRBJ1-1; 11 nucleotides match TRBD1. Sequenced material: peripheral blood, taken in a trial of Ad26.COV2.S vaccine versus placebo. The CDR3 spells CASSPPGTGGRTEAFF. CDR3 nucleotide sequence: TGTGCCAGCAGCCCTCCCGGGACAGGGGGGAGGACTGAAGCTTTCTTT.